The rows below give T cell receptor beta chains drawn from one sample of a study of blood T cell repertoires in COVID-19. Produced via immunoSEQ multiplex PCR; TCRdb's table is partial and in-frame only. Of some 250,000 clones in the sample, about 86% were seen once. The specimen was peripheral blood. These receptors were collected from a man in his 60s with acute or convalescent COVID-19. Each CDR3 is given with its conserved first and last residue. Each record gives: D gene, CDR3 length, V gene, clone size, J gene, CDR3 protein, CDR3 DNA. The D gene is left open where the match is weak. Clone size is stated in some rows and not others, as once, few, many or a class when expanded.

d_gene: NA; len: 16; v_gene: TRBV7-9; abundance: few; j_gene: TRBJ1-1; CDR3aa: CASSLDSWTVNTEAFF; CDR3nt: TGTGCCAGCAGCTTAGATTCCTGGACAGTGAACACTGAAGCTTTCTTT
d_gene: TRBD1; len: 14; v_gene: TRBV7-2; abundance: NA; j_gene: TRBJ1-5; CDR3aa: CASSPDRGNQPQHF; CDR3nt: TGTGCCAGCAGCCCCGACAGGGGCAATCAGCCCCAGCATTTT
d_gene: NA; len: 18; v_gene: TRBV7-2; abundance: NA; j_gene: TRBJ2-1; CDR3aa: CASSPQGLATISYNEQFF; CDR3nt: TGTGCCAGCAGCCCCCAAGGGTTAGCGACTATTTCCTACAATGAGCAGTTCTTC
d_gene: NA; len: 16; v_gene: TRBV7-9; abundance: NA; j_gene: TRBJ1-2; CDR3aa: CASSPRSGQINYGYTF; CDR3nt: TGTGCCAGCAGCCCGCGGTCAGGACAGATAAACTATGGCTACACCTTC
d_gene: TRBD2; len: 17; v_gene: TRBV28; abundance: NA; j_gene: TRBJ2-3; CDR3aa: CASSYPTSGRAADTQYF; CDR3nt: TGTGCCAGCAGTTACCCCACTAGCGGGAGGGCGGCAGATACGCAGTATTTT
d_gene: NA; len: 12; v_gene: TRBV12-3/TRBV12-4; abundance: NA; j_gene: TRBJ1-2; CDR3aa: CASSLRPPGYTF; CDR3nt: TGTGCCAGCAGTTTGAGGCCGCCTGGCTACACCTTC
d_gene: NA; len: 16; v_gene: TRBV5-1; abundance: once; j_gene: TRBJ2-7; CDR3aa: CASSLSGRAGQVEQYF; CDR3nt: TGCGCCAGCAGCTTGTCAGGGCGAGCGGGACAGGTCGAGCAGTACTTC
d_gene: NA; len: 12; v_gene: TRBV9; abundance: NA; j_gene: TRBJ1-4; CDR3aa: CASSVNEEKLFF; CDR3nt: TGTGCCAGCAGCGTAAACGAGGAAAAACTGTTTTTT
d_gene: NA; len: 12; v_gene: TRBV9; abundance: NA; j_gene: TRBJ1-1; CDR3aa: CASSRSNTEAFF; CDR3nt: TGTGCCAGCAGCCGGTCGAACACTGAAGCTTTCTTT
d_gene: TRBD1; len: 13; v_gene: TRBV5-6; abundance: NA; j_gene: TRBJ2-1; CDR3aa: CASSPTRTGEQFF; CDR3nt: TGTGCCAGCAGCCCGACAAGGACAGGGGAGCAGTTCTTC
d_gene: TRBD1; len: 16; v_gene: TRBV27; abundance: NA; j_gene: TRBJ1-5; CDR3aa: CASSPLDRGRGQPQHF; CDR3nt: TGTGCCAGCAGCCCATTGGACAGGGGGCGCGGTCAGCCCCAGCATTTT
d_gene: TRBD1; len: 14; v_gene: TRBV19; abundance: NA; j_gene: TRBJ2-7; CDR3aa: CASTTGAGGYEQYF; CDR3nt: TGTGCCAGTACAACAGGAGCAGGGGGCTACGAGCAGTACTTC
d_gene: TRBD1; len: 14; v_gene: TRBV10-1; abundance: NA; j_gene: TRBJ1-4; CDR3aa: CASTQGAGVEKLFF; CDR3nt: TGCGCCAGCACCCAGGGGGCGGGTGTTGAAAAACTGTTTTTT
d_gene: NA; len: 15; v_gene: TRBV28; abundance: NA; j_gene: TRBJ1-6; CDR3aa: CASSDQQGYGSPLHF; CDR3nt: TGTGCCAGCAGCGACCAACAGGGATACGGTTCACCCCTCCACTTT
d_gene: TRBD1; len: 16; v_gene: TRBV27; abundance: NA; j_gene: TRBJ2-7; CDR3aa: CASRELSGTGPYEQYF; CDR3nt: TGTGCCAGCAGGGAACTGAGTGGGACAGGGCCTTACGAGCAGTACTTC
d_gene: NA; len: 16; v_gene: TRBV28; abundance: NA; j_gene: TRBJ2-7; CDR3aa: CASSTKRGGFGNEQYF; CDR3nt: TGTGCCAGCAGCACTAAAAGGGGGGGGTTTGGGAACGAGCAGTACTTC
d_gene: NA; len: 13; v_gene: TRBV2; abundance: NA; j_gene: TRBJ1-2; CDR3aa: CASSGEFNYGYTF; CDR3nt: TGTGCCAGCAGTGGAGAATTTAACTATGGCTACACCTTC
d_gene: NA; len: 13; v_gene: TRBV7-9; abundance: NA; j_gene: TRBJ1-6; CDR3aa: CASSLGQASPLHF; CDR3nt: TGTGCCAGCAGCTTAGGGCAGGCTTCACCCCTCCACTTT
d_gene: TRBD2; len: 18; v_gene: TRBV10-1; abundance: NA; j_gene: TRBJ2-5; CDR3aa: CASRSGLAGVNPQETQYF; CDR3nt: TGCGCCAGCAGGTCGGGACTAGCGGGAGTCAATCCTCAAGAGACCCAGTACTTC
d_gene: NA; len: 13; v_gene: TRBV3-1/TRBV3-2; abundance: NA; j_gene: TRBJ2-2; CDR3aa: CASSHGGTGELFF; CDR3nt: TGTGCCAGCAGCCACGGGGGAACCGGGGAGCTGTTTTTT
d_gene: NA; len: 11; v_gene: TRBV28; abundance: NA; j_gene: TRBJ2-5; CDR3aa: CASNDRETQYF; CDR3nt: TGTGCCAGCAACGACAGGGAGACCCAGTACTTC
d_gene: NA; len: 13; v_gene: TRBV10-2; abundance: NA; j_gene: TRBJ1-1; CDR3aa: CASSEQRGTEAFF; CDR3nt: TGCGCCAGCAGTGAGCAGCGTGGCACTGAAGCTTTCTTT
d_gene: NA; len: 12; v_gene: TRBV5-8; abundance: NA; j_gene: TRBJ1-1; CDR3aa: CASSLDGSLAFF; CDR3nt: TGTGCCAGCAGCTTGGACGGTAGCTTGGCTTTCTTT
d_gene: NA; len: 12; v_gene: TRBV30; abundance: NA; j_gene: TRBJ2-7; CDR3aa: CAWSPLFHEQYF; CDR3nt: TGTGCCTGGAGCCCGTTATTCCACGAGCAGTACTTC
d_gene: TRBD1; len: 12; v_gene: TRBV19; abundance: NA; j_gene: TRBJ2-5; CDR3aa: CASTDRGETQYF; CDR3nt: TGTGCCAGTACCGACAGGGGGGAGACCCAGTACTTC
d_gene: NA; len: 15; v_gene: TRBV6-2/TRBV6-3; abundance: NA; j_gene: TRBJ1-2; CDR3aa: CASSYRGTANYGYTF; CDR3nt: TGTGCCAGCAGTTACCGGGGGACCGCTAACTATGGCTACACCTTC
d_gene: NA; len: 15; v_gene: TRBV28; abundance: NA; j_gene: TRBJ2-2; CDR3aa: CASSLPPWNTGELFF; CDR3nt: TGTGCCAGCAGTTTACCCCCGTGGAACACCGGGGAGCTGTTTTTT
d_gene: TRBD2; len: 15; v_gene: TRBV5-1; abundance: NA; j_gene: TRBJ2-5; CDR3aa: CASSSPRGEAETQYF; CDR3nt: TGCGCCAGCAGCTCCCCTCGGGGGGAGGCAGAGACCCAGTACTTC